The next 6 T cell receptor beta chains were all read from a single sample in a study of T cells in Graves' hyperthyroidism and ophthalmopathy. TCR beta CDR3 region amplification was performed from RNA transcripts. The TCR CDR3 first-round RT-PCR relied on the HTBI primer set. From the multiplex PCR reads, TCRdb called clonotypes with MiXCR, one entry per CDR3 protein. The sample has around 190,000 distinct CDR3 sequences, around 16% seen once; the top ten hold roughly 49%. Sequenced sample: blood. These TCRs come from a woman in her forties or fifties with Graves' hyperthyroidism.

This clonotype was counted at least ten times. This chain connects TRBV7-9 to TRBJ2-1; TRBD1 might be the D (6 bases). Germline CDR1 reads SEHNR; CDR2 reads FQNEAQ (reference sequence). The CDR3 has 17 amino acids. V lost 1 base and J 3 bases, leaving 16 bases between the germline ends. CDR3 sequence reads: CASSLDQGHPFYNEQFF. DNA of the CDR3: TGTGCCAGCAGCTTAGACCAGGGACATCCCTTCTACAATGAGCAGTTCTTC.

This clonotype appeared many times. The chain employs TRBV28 and TRBJ1-2; TRBD1 matches 7 bases. Germline V gene sequence: CDR1 MDHEN, CDR2 SYDVKM. The length of the CDR3 is 12 residues. Unmatched junction bases numbered 6, after V lost 7 bases and J lost 7 bases. The CDR3 DNA is TGTGCCAGCATGCGGCAGGGGGGTGGCTACACCTTC. Translating it yields CASMRQGGGYTF.

The CDR3 loop reads CSAGAEGFYGYTF. The CDR3 DNA is TGCAGCGCCGGTGCGGAAGGGTTCTATGGCTACACCTTC. This sequence joins TRBV29-1 and TRBJ1-2; D gene uncertain. The CDR3 sequence is 13 residues long. Germline V lookup: CDR1 SQVTM, CDR2 ANQGSEA. Trimming removed 7 bases at V and 4 bases at J, with 16 bases between.

The gene calls are TRBV11-2 and TRBJ1-1, with D possibly being TRBD1 (6 bases). Germline CDR1 SGHAT, CDR2 FQNNGV. The CDR3 has 14 residues. V lost 5 bases and J 2 bases, leaving 12 bases between the germline ends. CDR3 in amino acids: CASSVGHRNTEAFF. In nucleotides, the CDR3 is TGTGCCAGCAGCGTGGGACACAGAAACACTGAAGCTTTCTTT.

The chain is built from TRBV7-2 and TRBJ1-2; 10 nucleotides line up with TRBD1. Germline V gene data show CDR1 as SGHTA and CDR2 as FQGNSA. V shed 6 bases, J shed 7 bases, and the junction held 5 bases outside the gene matches. The length of the CDR3 is 13 residues. CDR3 sequence (DNA): TGTGCCAGCAGACCCCGGGACAGGGGTGGCTACACCTTC. Its protein product is CASRPRDRGGYTF.

This clonotype was detected only a few times. J is TRBJ2-1 and V is TRBV20-1; 10 bases fit TRBD2. The germline CDR1 and CDR2 sequences are DFQATT and SNEGSKA (reference sequence). This CDR3 spans 14 amino acids. V dropped 3 bases and J dropped 4; count of bases not matched to a gene: 3. The DNA for the CDR3 is TGCAGTGCTAGGGCTAGCGGGAGTTACAATGAGCAGTTCTTC. It specifies CSARASGSYNEQFF.